This is a list of T cell receptor beta chains from one sample in a study of blood T cell repertoires in COVID-19. The table came from immunoSEQ multiplex PCR; TCRdb's copy has only in-frame clones and leaves some out. The table has hundreds of thousands of clones, more than 80% seen once; the top ten hold around 3%. The sample consisted of peripheral blood. All receptors come from a woman between 25 and 40 years old with COVID-19, enrolled during active disease. Each CDR3 is given with its conserved first and last residue. Fields, in order: D gene, clone size, V gene, J gene, CDR3 protein, CDR3 DNA. D genes are given only for firm matches. For some rows the clone size is stated as once, few or many, or as a class when expanded; others skip it.

D gene: TRBD1; clone size: NA; V gene: TRBV9; J gene: TRBJ1-1; CDR3 protein: CASSSYRGFGAEAFF; CDR3 DNA: TGTGCCAGCAGCTCCTACAGGGGGTTTGGCGCTGAAGCTTTCTTT
D gene: TRBD2; clone size: NA; V gene: TRBV7-2; J gene: TRBJ2-1; CDR3 protein: CASSPRTSGRYNEQFF; CDR3 DNA: TGTGCCAGCAGCCCTAGGACTAGCGGCAGATACAATGAGCAGTTCTTC
D gene: NA; clone size: once; V gene: TRBV5-6; J gene: TRBJ1-6; CDR3 protein: CASTTDWEYNSPLHF; CDR3 DNA: TGTGCCAGCACCACGGACTGGGAATATAATTCACCCCTCCACTTT
D gene: NA; clone size: NA; V gene: TRBV11-2; J gene: TRBJ2-3; CDR3 protein: CASSLVPDSLSTDTQYF; CDR3 DNA: TGTGCCAGCAGCTTAGTCCCCGACAGCCTGAGCACAGATACGCAGTATTTT
D gene: NA; clone size: NA; V gene: TRBV6-4; J gene: TRBJ1-1; CDR3 protein: CASRLELNTEAFF; CDR3 DNA: TGTGCCAGCAGGCTAGAATTGAACACTGAAGCTTTCTTT
D gene: TRBD1; clone size: NA; V gene: TRBV19; J gene: TRBJ1-6; CDR3 protein: CASSDRGPASPLHF; CDR3 DNA: TGTGCCAGTAGCGACAGGGGGCCCGCTTCACCCCTCCACTTT
D gene: TRBD1; clone size: NA; V gene: TRBV5-1; J gene: TRBJ2-5; CDR3 protein: CASSLARTGGETQYF; CDR3 DNA: TGCGCCAGCAGCTTGGCAAGGACAGGGGGAGAGACCCAGTACTTC
D gene: NA; clone size: NA; V gene: TRBV11-3; J gene: TRBJ1-1; CDR3 protein: CASSLVGSGEAFF; CDR3 DNA: TGTGCCAGCAGCTTAGTTGGGTCAGGTGAAGCTTTCTTT
D gene: NA; clone size: NA; V gene: TRBV6-1; J gene: TRBJ1-2; CDR3 protein: CASSEGSGVGYGYTF; CDR3 DNA: TGTGCCAGCAGTGAAGGGTCAGGGGTCGGCTATGGCTACACCTTC
D gene: NA; clone size: NA; V gene: TRBV5-6; J gene: TRBJ2-5; CDR3 protein: CASSLVAQETQYF; CDR3 DNA: TGTGCCAGCAGCTTGGTGGCCCAAGAGACCCAGTACTTC
D gene: TRBD1; clone size: NA; V gene: TRBV2; J gene: TRBJ1-4; CDR3 protein: CASGGRDRLATNEKLFF; CDR3 DNA: TGTGCCAGTGGAGGCCGGGACAGGCTGGCAACTAATGAAAAACTGTTTTTT
D gene: TRBD2; clone size: NA; V gene: TRBV10-3; J gene: TRBJ2-2; CDR3 protein: CAISALLAGAGELFF; CDR3 DNA: TGTGCCATCAGCGCCCTACTAGCGGGAGCCGGGGAGCTGTTTTTT
D gene: NA; clone size: NA; V gene: TRBV28; J gene: TRBJ2-7; CDR3 protein: CASSFPPRSEQYF; CDR3 DNA: TGTGCCAGCAGTTTCCCCCCGCGGAGCGAGCAGTACTTC
D gene: TRBD1; clone size: NA; V gene: TRBV19; J gene: TRBJ1-1; CDR3 protein: CASRRNRDRPYEAFF; CDR3 DNA: TGTGCCAGTAGAAGAAACCGGGACAGGCCCTATGAAGCTTTCTTT
D gene: TRBD2; clone size: NA; V gene: TRBV10-2; J gene: TRBJ2-5; CDR3 protein: CASSPTSGGALKTQYF; CDR3 DNA: TGCGCCAGCAGTCCTACTAGCGGGGGGGCGTTAAAGACCCAGTACTTC
D gene: TRBD1; clone size: NA; V gene: TRBV30; J gene: TRBJ1-2; CDR3 protein: CAWDPGQGNYGYTF; CDR3 DNA: TGTGCCTGGGACCCCGGACAGGGCAACTATGGCTACACCTTC
D gene: NA; clone size: NA; V gene: TRBV28; J gene: TRBJ2-1; CDR3 protein: CASSLAHFEQFF; CDR3 DNA: TGTGCCAGCAGTTTAGCCCACTTTGAGCAGTTCTTC
D gene: TRBD2; clone size: NA; V gene: TRBV11-3; J gene: TRBJ2-5; CDR3 protein: CASSPRLAGVLETQYF; CDR3 DNA: TGTGCCAGCAGCCCGAGGCTAGCGGGAGTTCTAGAGACCCAGTACTTC
D gene: TRBD1; clone size: NA; V gene: TRBV9; J gene: TRBJ2-2; CDR3 protein: CASSASGTGVGGELFF; CDR3 DNA: TGTGCCAGCAGCGCATCCGGGACAGGGGTCGGCGGGGAGCTGTTTTTT
D gene: NA; clone size: NA; V gene: TRBV5-1; J gene: TRBJ1-2; CDR3 protein: CASSWEGQAVDGYTF; CDR3 DNA: TGCGCCAGCAGCTGGGAGGGACAAGCAGTAGATGGCTACACCTTC
D gene: TRBD2; clone size: few; V gene: TRBV28; J gene: TRBJ2-3; CDR3 protein: CASSLTPAGGLSGTQYF; CDR3 DNA: TGTGCCAGCAGTTTAACGCCAGCGGGGGGCCTGTCGGGTACGCAGTATTTT
D gene: TRBD2; clone size: NA; V gene: TRBV5-4; J gene: TRBJ2-3; CDR3 protein: CASSFLSGSPDTQYF; CDR3 DNA: TGTGCCAGCAGCTTCCTGAGCGGGAGCCCAGATACGCAGTATTTT
D gene: TRBD2; clone size: once; V gene: TRBV19; J gene: TRBJ2-1; CDR3 protein: CASSSSAGVGDEQFF; CDR3 DNA: TGTGCCAGTAGTTCGTCAGCGGGAGTGGGCGATGAGCAGTTCTTC
D gene: NA; clone size: NA; V gene: TRBV19; J gene: TRBJ1-5; CDR3 protein: CASTSSGQPQHF; CDR3 DNA: TGTGCCAGTACCAGTTCTGGTCAGCCCCAGCATTTT
D gene: TRBD1; clone size: NA; V gene: TRBV6-4; J gene: TRBJ2-5; CDR3 protein: CASSDSRHGTRGLQETQYF; CDR3 DNA: TGTGCCAGCAGTGACTCAAGGCACGGGACAAGGGGGCTGCAGGAGACCCAGTACTTC
D gene: NA; clone size: NA; V gene: TRBV7-2; J gene: TRBJ2-2; CDR3 protein: CASSAVGSGLTGELFF; CDR3 DNA: TGTGCCAGCAGCGCCGTTGGGAGCGGGTTGACCGGGGAGCTGTTTTTT
D gene: NA; clone size: NA; V gene: TRBV6-2/TRBV6-3; J gene: TRBJ1-4; CDR3 protein: CASSYRGSKLDEKLFF; CDR3 DNA: TGTGCCAGCAGTTACCGCGGCAGTAAATTGGATGAAAAACTGTTTTTT
D gene: NA; clone size: NA; V gene: TRBV11-3; J gene: TRBJ2-2; CDR3 protein: CASSHPEATGELFF; CDR3 DNA: TGTGCCAGCAGCCACCCTGAGGCCACCGGGGAGCTGTTTTTT
D gene: TRBD2; clone size: NA; V gene: TRBV13; J gene: TRBJ2-7; CDR3 protein: CASSVLGGGAREQYF; CDR3 DNA: TGTGCCAGCAGCGTCCTCGGCGGGGGGGCCAGGGAGCAGTACTTC
D gene: NA; clone size: NA; V gene: TRBV19; J gene: TRBJ1-5; CDR3 protein: CASRIGQGGSNQPQHF; CDR3 DNA: TGTGCCAGTAGAATAGGGCAGGGTGGTAGCAATCAGCCCCAGCATTTT
D gene: TRBD2; clone size: NA; V gene: TRBV5-1; J gene: TRBJ2-3; CDR3 protein: CASSSGGAGDTQYF; CDR3 DNA: TGCGCCAGCAGCTCCGGGGGGGCAGGAGATACGCAGTATTTT
D gene: NA; clone size: NA; V gene: TRBV9; J gene: TRBJ2-1; CDR3 protein: CASSVAHRDRSPQNYNEQFF; CDR3 DNA: TGTGCCAGCAGCGTAGCCCACAGAGACAGGTCCCCCCAGAACTACAATGAGCAGTTCTTC
D gene: TRBD1; clone size: NA; V gene: TRBV6-2/TRBV6-3; J gene: TRBJ1-5; CDR3 protein: CASSFRQGAMSNQPQHF; CDR3 DNA: TGTGCCAGCAGTTTTAGACAGGGGGCGATGAGCAATCAGCCCCAGCATTTT
D gene: NA; clone size: NA; V gene: TRBV7-9; J gene: TRBJ1-2; CDR3 protein: CASSLVGRVGGYTF; CDR3 DNA: TGTGCCAGCAGCTTAGTGGGCAGGGTGGGTGGCTACACCTTC
D gene: NA; clone size: NA; V gene: TRBV10-3; J gene: TRBJ1-2; CDR3 protein: CAISEGGGYTF; CDR3 DNA: TGTGCCATCAGTGAGGGCGGAGGCTACACCTTC